This is a list of T cell receptor beta chains from one sample in a study of CXCR3-negative and CXCR3-positive naive CD8 T cells. TCRdb derives one entry per CDR3 protein from the 5' RACE reads, leaving out DNA. The clone table shows about 39,000 distinct CDR3 sequences, with the ten largest holding under 10%. Sequenced sample: memory CD8+ T cells from blood. Receptor source: a human donor in good health. Some clones in this sample may be carry-over from other donors' samples. The CDR3 runs from the conserved cysteine through the conserved F or W. The order of the fields is J gene, V gene, CDR3 length, clone size, CDR3 protein. Size is omitted from some rows. Given values are once, few, many or a class for expanded clones.

TRBJ2-3,TRBV11-2,14,.,CASSLGGGPDTQYF
TRBJ1-1,TRBV7-2,14,.,CASSQSNIGTEAFF
TRBJ2-1,TRBV6-6,15,.,CASSNRDRGYNEQFF
TRBJ1-1,TRBV29-1,12,.,CSVRQGKTEAFF
TRBJ2-7,TRBV29-1,13,.,CSGTGQGVYEQYF
TRBJ1-5,TRBV4-3,15,.,CASSHGTGGYQPQHF
TRBJ1-5,TRBV29-1,15,.,CSVFRVLPSNQPQHF
TRBJ1-1,TRBV3-1,14,.,CASSQDWDRDEAFF
TRBJ1-1,TRBV7-3,15,.,CASSLTGLGNTEAFF
TRBJ1-5,TRBV30,16,.,CAWSDGREFSNQPQHF
TRBJ2-7,TRBV28,17,.,CASSLLLRGGISYEQYF
TRBJ2-5,TRBV7-9,15,.,CASSSPVDRAETQYF
TRBJ2-1,TRBV6-5,15,.,CASSFPGGGLNEQFF
TRBJ2-3,TRBV29-1,14,medium-sized,CSVVWGDRPDTQYF
TRBJ2-5,TRBV7-2,17,.,CASSFFGLAGEQETQYF
TRBJ2-7,TRBV6-6,15,.,CASRLAGTDSYEQYF
TRBJ2-1,TRBV7-9,15,.,CASSLDEETGNEQFF
TRBJ2-7,TRBV29-1,14,.,CSVEDDSRTYEQYF
TRBJ2-7,TRBV21-1,15,.,CASSTGPGRSYEQYF
TRBJ2-1,TRBV6-2/TRBV6-3,15,.,CASSPTVPYVDEQFF
TRBJ2-5,TRBV9,15,medium-sized,CASSVGTTNQETQYF
TRBJ1-2,TRBV5-1,13,.,CASSLAGGGGYTF
TRBJ2-7,TRBV7-3,15,.,CASSLYPSSNYEQYF
TRBJ1-5,TRBV6-5,14,.,CASSPDFIYQPQHF
TRBJ2-7,TRBV29-1,14,.,CSVVVQGLSYEQYF
TRBJ2-5,TRBV7-9,15,.,CASSVINRGQETQYF
TRBJ1-6,TRBV7-2,14,.,CASILSMGSSPLHF
TRBJ1-2,TRBV21-1,14,.,CASSPRQGRDGYTF
TRBJ2-1,TRBV29-1,13,.,CSALNGGGNEQFF
TRBJ2-3,TRBV3-1,14,.,CASSQETGTDTQYF
TRBJ1-2,TRBV9,13,.,CASSVGADYVYTF
TRBJ2-5,TRBV7-9,16,.,CASSLFQSLPGETQYF
TRBJ2-7,TRBV21-1,16,.,CASSKAKGQGNYEQYF
TRBJ2-7,TRBV7-2,16,.,CASSLDEGLGPYEQYF
TRBJ1-3,TRBV20-1,13,.,CSAEEGTGNTIYF
TRBJ1-5,TRBV28,14,.,CASSFRDLPPPQHF
TRBJ2-7,TRBV29-1,13,.,CSVEAPESYEQYF
TRBJ2-7,TRBV28,14,.,CASSPGGASYEQYF